This entry describes one TCR beta chain. The germline V gene encodes CDR1 LGHNA and CDR2 YSLEER. V lost 0 bases, J lost 1 base, and 8 bases lay in between. CDR3 size: 15 residues. TCRdb's copy holds only in-frame clones and misses some; the assay was immunoSEQ multiplex PCR. Among fewer than 55,000 clones listed, 80% to 95% were seen once. This sample was taken from a study of T cell changes during pregnancy in multiple sclerosis. This specimen was peripheral blood, taken after pregnancy. The chain is built from TRBV4-3 and TRBJ2-3; D not certain. The TCR was taken from a female donor with multiple sclerosis, enrolled in a pregnancy study. CDR3 DNA: TGCGCCAGCAGCCAAGATTCGGGTCGCACAGATACGCAGTATTTT. This encodes CASSQDSGRTDTQYF.